Below, 27 T cell receptor beta chains from the same sample are listed, as sequenced in a study of shared clonotypes between healthy human individuals. The naive CD8 subset, CD45RO-negative cells positively selected for CCR7, excluded terminally differentiated effector memory CD45RA+ cells. Sequencing was performed with immunoSEQ multiplex PCR; in TCRdb, only in-frame clones are kept and a portion is missing. The profile covers around 2.1 million clones, with approximately 94% appearing a single time and roughly 1.7% taken by the ten largest. Sequencing was done on a sample of naive CD8+ T cells from PBMCs. Source of these receptors: a man between 18 and 29 years old in good health. Some clones in this sample may be carry-over from other donors' samples.

The V gene is TRBV7-9, the J gene TRBJ2-5; maybe TRBD1 (5 bases). Trimming stripped 11 bases from V and 4 bases from J, with 11 bases between. From germline, CDR1 is SEHNR and CDR2 FQNEAQ (reference sequence). This CDR3 region has 11 residues. DNA of the CDR3: TGTGCCCTTTCAGGGTCAGAGACCCAGTACTTC. This codes for CALSGSETQYF.

The chain recombines TRBV4-2 with TRBJ1-3; 9 positions match TRBD1. V lost 5 bases, J lost 2 bases, and 7 bases stayed unmatched. Per germline, CDR1 LGHNA and CDR2 YNFKEQ. The CDR3 consists of 16 residues. The CDR3 region is CASSDEQGAPGNTIYF. The CDR3 nucleotides read TGTGCCAGCAGCGACGAACAGGGGGCGCCTGGAAACACCATATATTTT.

The gene calls are TRBV28 and TRBJ2-1, with TRBD2 identical over 14 bases. Germline loops: CDR1 MDHEN, CDR2 SYDVKM. There are 16 residues in the CDR3. V dropped 4 bases and J dropped 12; count of bases not matched to a gene: 11. In nucleotides, the CDR3 is TGTGCCAGCAGTTCCCCTCCGGGACTAGCGGGAGTATTGCAGTTCTTC. It is translated as CASSSPPGLAGVLQFF.

Note on this clone: Other DNA sequences of this sample code for an identical CDR3. The rearrangement joins TRBV7-9 to TRBJ1-1, with D perhaps matching TRBD1 (5 bases). The CDR3 has 14 residues. Trimming left V 4 bases short and J 1 base short, with 10 bases between. CDR1 SEHNR and CDR2 FQNEAQ come from the germline V gene (reference sequence). The CDR3 spells CASSSGGPNTEAFF. In nucleotides, the CDR3 is TGTGCCAGCAGCTCCGGGGGACCGAACACTGAAGCTTTCTTT.

The chain links TRBV15 to TRBJ2-1; 10 bases align to TRBD2. This CDR3 contains 14 residues. Germline CDR1 reads LNHNV; CDR2 reads YYDKDF (reference sequence). The ends lost 7 bases at V and 6 bases at J; junction bases unmatched: 6. The CDR3 nucleotides are TGTGCCACCACCCCTAGCGGGAGCCCCAATGAGCAGTTCTTC. Amino acid sequence: CATTPSGSPNEQFF. Variable domain in full (rest from reference TRBV15 and TRBJ2-1): DAMVIQNPRYQVTQFGKPVTLSCSQTLNHNVMYWYQQKSSQAPKLLFHYYDKDFNNEADTPDNFQSRRPNTSFCFLDIRSPGLGDTAMYLCATTPSGSPNEQFFGPGTRLTVL.

About this clone itself: One end of the junction does not line up with germline, which may come from a read error. CDR3: CASTERAGGPYGYTF. The DNA for the CDR3 is TGTGCCAGCACTGAACGGGCAGGGGGCCCCTATGGCTACACCTTC. The J gene is TRBJ1-2, the V gene TRBV6-1, with 8 bases matching TRBD1. CDR3 length: 15 residues. The V gene's germline CDR1 is MNHNS and CDR2 SASEGT.

The J gene is TRBJ1-2, the V gene TRBV28, with no clear D. Looked up from germline, CDR1 is MDHEN and CDR2 is SYDVKM. V was trimmed by 6 bases and J by 4 bases, leaving 18 bases between them. The CDR3 length is 15 residues. The chain's CDR3 is CASRSDLERGYGYTF. CDR3 bases: TGTGCCAGCAGAAGCGACCTGGAGCGCGGCTATGGCTACACCTTC.

CDR3 DNA sequence: TGTGCCAGCAGTTTATGGGGGAGATGGGGGGCGACCGGGGAGCTGTTTTTT. Its protein is CASSLWGRWGATGELFF. This chain uses TRBV28 with TRBJ2-2; the D call may be TRBD1 or TRBD2 (6 bases each). Germline V gene data show CDR1 as MDHEN and CDR2 as SYDVKM. This CDR3 is built from 17 residues. V lost 0 bases, J lost 5 bases, and 16 bases lay in between.

The genes are TRBV28 and TRBJ2-7; TRBD1 matches 9 bases. The CDR3 is 16 amino acids. Per germline, CDR1 MDHEN and CDR2 SYDVKM. V lost 1 base and J lost 3; bases outside the gene matches: 7. The CDR3 DNA reads TGTGCCAGCAGTTTATTTCCTTCGGACAGGGGCTACGAGCAGTACTTC. It encodes CASSLFPSDRGYEQYF. Full variable domain (outside the CDR3, taken from reference TRBV28 and TRBJ2-7): DVKVTQSSRYLVKRTGEKVFLECVQDMDHENMFWYRQDPGLGLRLIYFSYDVKMKEKGDIPEGYSVSREKKERFSLILESASTNQTSMYLCASSLFPSDRGYEQYFGPGTRLTVT.

The genes are TRBV4-1 and TRBJ2-7; tentative D call: TRBD1 (5 bases). V lost 2 bases and J lost 3, with 17 bases in between. Germline V gives CDR1 MGHRA, CDR2 YSYEKL. The CDR3 contains 16 residues. Here the CDR3 reads CASSQSGEQVDYEQYF. Here the CDR3 DNA reads TGCGCCAGCAGCCAATCTGGCGAACAGGTCGACTACGAGCAGTACTTC.

The chain couples TRBV5-6 to TRBJ2-7; 8 nucleotides line up with TRBD1. Germline values: CDR1 SGHDT, CDR2 YYEEEE. V trimming: 3 bases; J trimming: 6 bases; junction bases outside the gene matches: 2. CDR3 size: 12 residues. In nucleotides, the CDR3 is TGTGCCAGCAGCTATGGGACAGGCGAGCAGTACTTC. Translating it yields CASSYGTGEQYF.

The rearrangement joins TRBV23-1 to TRBJ2-7, with 9 bases identical to TRBD1. TRBV23-1 is an ORF for which the function is uncertain. With V trimmed by 0 bases and J by 5 bases, 11 bases remained unmatched. The CDR3 spans 17 residues. CDR3 amino acids: CASSQSVDRGVKHEQYF. The CDR3 bases are TGCGCCAGCAGTCAATCGGTGGACAGGGGTGTTAAGCACGAGCAGTACTTC.

The gene calls are TRBV7-8 and TRBJ2-7; D is unresolved. The CDR3 is 18 residues long. V shed 0 bases and J shed 1 base, with 19 bases lying between them. The germline V gene encodes CDR1 SGHVS and CDR2 FQNEAQ. The CDR3 sequence: CASSLAYALEETSYEQYF. In DNA form, the CDR3 reads TGTGCCAGCAGCTTAGCGTACGCCTTGGAAGAAACTTCCTACGAGCAGTACTTC.

The genes are TRBV6-5 and TRBJ2-7, with D unclear. The CDR3 loop spans 15 amino acids. The V end lost 0 bases, the J end lost 5 bases, and 14 bases lay between the germline ends. From germline, CDR1 is MNHEY and CDR2 SVGAGI. CDR3 nucleotides: TGTGCCAGCAGTTACTCGATGAATCAAGGTCACGAGCAGTACTTC. Translation: CASSYSMNQGHEQYF.

The chain joins TRBV7-9 to TRBJ2-7; the D is unclear. The CDR3 consists of 15 residues. Germline CDR1 and CDR2: SEHNR and FQNEAQ (reference sequence). Trimming shortened V by 1 base and J by 7 bases, and 17 bases separated the two germline ends. As DNA, the CDR3 is TGTGCCAGCAGCTTAGGCGAGAGCCAGGAGCTTGAGCAGTACTTC. Residues: CASSLGESQELEQYF. Full variable domain (rest looked up from reference TRBV7-9 and TRBJ2-7): DTGVSQNPRHKITKRGQNVTFRCDPISEHNRLYWYRQTLGQGPEFLTYFQNEAQLEKSRLLSDRFSAERPKGSFSTLEIQRTEQGDSAMYLCASSLGESQELEQYFGPGTRLTVT.

V and J are TRBV19 and TRBJ1-4; D ambiguous. Germline V gene data show CDR1 as LNHDA and CDR2 as SQIVND (reference sequence). Deletions cut 5 bases from V and 8 bases from J, with 12 bases between. CDR3 length equals 13 residues. The CDR3, as DNA: TGTGCCAGTAGTTTGGACTCGGAGGAAAAACTGTTTTTT. It is translated as CASSLDSEEKLFF. The full variable domain, in which reference TRBV19 and TRBJ1-4 provide the parts outside the CDR3, is DGGITQSPKYLFRKEGQNVTLSCEQNLNHDAMYWYRQDPGQGLRLIYYSQIVNDFQKGDIAEGYSVSREKKESFPLTVTSAQKNPTAFYLCASSLDSEEKLFFGSGTQLSVL.

The chain combines TRBV19 with TRBJ1-1; TRBD1 is a possible D gene (5 bases). Trimming took off 3 bases at V and 4 bases at J, with 12 bases between the two ends. This CDR3 region has 14 residues. Per the germline V gene, CDR1 is LNHDA and CDR2 is SQIVND (reference sequence). CDR3 nucleotides: TGTGCCAGTAGTATGGAGGGGACCCGCACTGAAGCTTTCTTT. This codes for CASSMEGTRTEAFF. The whole variable domain, filled in from reference TRBV19 and TRBJ1-1, reads DGGITQSPKYLFRKEGQNVTLSCEQNLNHDAMYWYRQDPGQGLRLIYYSQIVNDFQKGDIAEGYSVSREKKESFPLTVTSAQKNPTAFYLCASSMEGTRTEAFFGQGTRLTVV.

This chain uses TRBV13 with TRBJ2-1; the D gene could be TRBD1 or TRBD2 (5 bases each). Trimming stripped 6 bases from V and 7 bases from J, with 10 bases between. The germline CDR1 and CDR2 sequences are PRHDT and FYEKMQ (reference sequence). The CDR3 loop spans 12 amino acids. The CDR3 sequence: CASRSGRNEQFF. The CDR3 region has the DNA TGTGCCAGCAGATCGGGACGGAATGAGCAGTTCTTC.

The chain uses TRBV9 and TRBJ2-7, with TRBD2 identical over 10 bases. The germline gives CDR1 SGDLS, CDR2 YYNGEE. The J segment lost 5 bases and the V segment lost 3 bases, leaving 8 bases of the junction unmatched. The CDR3 has 15 amino acids. The CDR3 loop reads CASSGPSGSYHEQYF. DNA of the CDR3: TGTGCCAGCAGCGGTCCTAGCGGGAGCTACCACGAGCAGTACTTC.

This clone was recorded only once. The same CDR3 can be traced to other DNA sequences in this sample. The V gene is TRBV19, the J gene TRBJ2-3; D gene uncertain. V lost 1 base and J lost 0, with 5 bases in between. CDR3 length: 14 residues. CDR1 is LNHDA and CDR2 is SQIVND in the germline V gene (reference sequence). CDR3 loop: CASSIVASTDTQYF. The CDR3 DNA reads as TGTGCCAGTAGTATAGTGGCCAGCACAGATACGCAGTATTTT.

The chain is built from TRBV13 and TRBJ2-1; 11 bases align to TRBD2. CDR3 length equals 16 residues. J gave up 4 bases and V 4 bases, and 6 bases lay outside the gene matches. From germline, CDR1 is PRHDT and CDR2 FYEKMQ (reference sequence). The CDR3 DNA reads TGTGCCAGCAGCTCCACGACTAGCGGGGCTTACAATGAGCAGTTCTTC. Amino acid sequence: CASSSTTSGAYNEQFF. Looking up the rest from reference TRBV13 and TRBJ2-1 gives the full variable domain: AAGVIQSPRHLIKEKRETATLKCYPIPRHDTVYWYQQGPGQDPQFLISFYEKMQSDKGSIPDRFSAQQFSDYHSELNMSSLELGDSALYFCASSSTTSGAYNEQFFGPGTRLTVL.

The V call is TRBV11-2, the J call TRBJ2-3, with TRBD2 matching 12 bases. The J segment lost 6 bases and the V segment lost 1 base, leaving 5 bases of the junction unmatched. Germline values: CDR1 SGHAT, CDR2 FQNNGV. The CDR3 has 16 residues. This CDR3 is CASSLGLAGVWDTQYF. The CDR3 DNA is TGTGCCAGCAGCTTAGGACTAGCGGGAGTTTGGGATACGCAGTATTTT.

The chain uses TRBV4-1 and TRBJ2-7; 9 positions match TRBD2. V lost 3 bases to trimming and J lost 0 bases; unmatched junction nucleotides: 9. This CDR3 has 17 amino acids. From germline, CDR1 is MGHRA and CDR2 YSYEKL. The CDR3 is CASSQLAGVRSSYEQYF. The CDR3 DNA follows: TGCGCCAGCAGCCAGTTAGCGGGAGTAAGGAGCTCCTACGAGCAGTACTTC.

The chain is built from TRBV10-3 and TRBJ2-1; D not certain. With 0 bases removed from V and 5 bases from J, the gap between germline ends came to 17 bases. Germline lookup yields CDR1 ENHRY and CDR2 SYGVKD. The CDR3 length is 17 residues. This chain's CDR3 is CAISESNSLPPNNEQFF. CDR3 bases: TGTGCCATCAGTGAGTCGAATTCCCTACCGCCTAACAATGAGCAGTTCTTC.

This clone was observed a few times. This specimen includes other DNA sequences encoding the same CDR3. The V and J genes are TRBV6-5 and TRBJ1-2; D unresolved. The length of the CDR3 is 13 residues. In germline, CDR1 is MNHEY, CDR2 SVGAGI. The V and J ends lost 2 bases and 2 bases respectively, with 6 bases between them. CDR3 amino acids: CASSYGPNYGYTF. The CDR3 nucleotides are TGTGCCAGCAGTTACGGCCCAAACTATGGCTACACCTTC.

This sequence joins TRBV9 and TRBJ2-2, with TRBD2 as a possible D gene (5 bases). CDR3 length: 18 amino acids. The ends were cut back, 0 bases at V and 2 bases at J, with 17 bases in the middle. Per germline, CDR1 SGDLS and CDR2 YYNGEE. The CDR3 region has the DNA TGTGCCAGCAGCGTAGGGGCTAGCCCTCGACCCAACACCGGGGAGCTGTTTTTT. The encoded protein is CASSVGASPRPNTGELFF.

The chain combines TRBV27 with TRBJ2-1; TRBD2 might be the D (6 bases). Deletions cut 6 bases from V and 5 bases from J, with 17 bases between. Looked up from germline, CDR1 is MNHEY and CDR2 is SMNVEV (reference sequence). The CDR3 covers 15 residues. DNA of the CDR3: TGTGCCAGCAGGGAAACGGGACTGGGACACAATGAGCAGTTCTTC. It is translated as CASRETGLGHNEQFF.